This TCR beta chain was observed in a study of spatial heterogeneity in lung cancer. This clonotype was counted ten times or more. MiXCR was run by TCRdb on the 5' RACE reads, yielding one entry per CDR3 protein. The data show 9,500 to 12,000 distinct CDR3 sequences, roughly a tenth seen once. As to time point: blood at routine non-recurrence follow-up after resection. The sequencing used PBMCs, collected at follow-up. The sequence was collected from a female donor with early-stage non-small cell lung cancer.

In DNA form, the CDR3 reads TGTGCCAGCAGCCACCCGCACAACGAGCAGTACTTC. This sequence encodes CASSHPHNEQYF. The chain employs TRBV7-2 and TRBJ2-7; the D is unclear. The CDR3 runs 12 residues. The V gene's germline CDR1 is SGHTA and CDR2 FQGNSA. V lost 5 bases to trimming and J lost 5 bases, with 10 bases between them.